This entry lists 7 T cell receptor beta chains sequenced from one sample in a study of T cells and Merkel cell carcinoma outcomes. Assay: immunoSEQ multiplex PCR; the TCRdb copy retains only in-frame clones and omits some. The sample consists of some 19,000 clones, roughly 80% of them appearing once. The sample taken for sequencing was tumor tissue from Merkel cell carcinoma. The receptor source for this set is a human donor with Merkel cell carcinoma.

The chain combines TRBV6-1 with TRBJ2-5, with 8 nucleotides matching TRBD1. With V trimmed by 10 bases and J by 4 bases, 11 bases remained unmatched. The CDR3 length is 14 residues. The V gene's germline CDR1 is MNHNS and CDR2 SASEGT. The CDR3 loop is CATNRDRSSETQYF. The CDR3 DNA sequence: TGTGCCACTAACCGGGACAGGTCCTCAGAGACCCAGTACTTC.

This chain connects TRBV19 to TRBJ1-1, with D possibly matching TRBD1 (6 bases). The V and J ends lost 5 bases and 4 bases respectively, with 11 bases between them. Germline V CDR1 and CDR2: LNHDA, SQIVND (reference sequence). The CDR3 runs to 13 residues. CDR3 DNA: TGTGCCAGTAGTGAAAGAGGGGGCACTGAAGCTTTCTTT. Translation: CASSERGGTEAFF.

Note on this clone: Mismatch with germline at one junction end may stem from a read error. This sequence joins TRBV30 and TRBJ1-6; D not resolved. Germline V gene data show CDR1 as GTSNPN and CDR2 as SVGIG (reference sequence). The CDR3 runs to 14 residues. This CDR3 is CAWRETAERSPLYF. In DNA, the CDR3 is TGTGCCTGGAGGGAGACTGCGGAAAGGTCACCCCTCTACTTT.

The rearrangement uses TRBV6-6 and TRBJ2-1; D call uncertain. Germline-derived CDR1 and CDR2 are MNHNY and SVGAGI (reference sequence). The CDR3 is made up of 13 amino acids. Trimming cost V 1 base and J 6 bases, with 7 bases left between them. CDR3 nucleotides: TGTGCCAGCAGTTACTTGGCCTTCAATGAGCAGTTCTTC. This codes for CASSYLAFNEQFF.

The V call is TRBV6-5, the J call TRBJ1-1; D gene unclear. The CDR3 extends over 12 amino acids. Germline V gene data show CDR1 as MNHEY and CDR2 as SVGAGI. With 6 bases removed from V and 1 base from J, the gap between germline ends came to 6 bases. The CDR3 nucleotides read TGTGCCAGCAGAGCAGCGAACACTGAAGCTTTCTTT. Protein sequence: CASRAANTEAFF.

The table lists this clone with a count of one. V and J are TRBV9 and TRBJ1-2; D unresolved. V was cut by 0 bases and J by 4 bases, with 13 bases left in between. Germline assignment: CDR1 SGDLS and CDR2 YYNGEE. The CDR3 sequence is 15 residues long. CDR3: CASSVDLKPGYGYTF. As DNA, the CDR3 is TGTGCCAGCAGCGTAGACCTTAAGCCGGGCTATGGCTACACCTTC.

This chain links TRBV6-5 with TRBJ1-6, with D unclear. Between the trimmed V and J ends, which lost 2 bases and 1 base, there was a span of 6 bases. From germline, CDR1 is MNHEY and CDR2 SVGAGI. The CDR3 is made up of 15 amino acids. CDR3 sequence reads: CASSYRRSYNSPLHF. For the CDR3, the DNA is TGTGCCAGCAGTTACCGTAGGTCCTATAATTCACCCCTCCACTTT.